This T cell receptor beta chain was profiled in a study of blood T cell repertoires in COVID-19. Study-wide background: T cells, B-cell-depleted T cells, or PBMCs provided the cDNA or gDNA that served as material.

A single count supports this clone. Per the study methods: How many nucleated cells were present was estimated from reference gene primer amplification. Profiling relied on immunoSEQ multiplex PCR, and the TCRdb table lists in-frame clones only, not all of them. Clone size and the V and J calls come from that table; the DNA yielded D and trimming. The table lists roughly 100,000 clones, 70% to 90% of them singletons. Germline-derived CDR1 and CDR2 are SGHTA and FQGNSA. The CDR3 sequence is 13 residues long. The trim removed 6 bases at V and 4 bases at J, leaving 4 bases unmatched. This chain links TRBV7-2 with TRBJ1-1; 8 nucleotides line up with TRBD1. Sequenced input: peripheral blood. The TCR sequence derives from a man aged 50-60 years with active COVID-19. The CDR3 loop reads CASREDRGTEAFF. CDR3 nucleotide sequence: TGTGCCAGCAGAGAAGACAGGGGCACTGAAGCTTTCTTT.